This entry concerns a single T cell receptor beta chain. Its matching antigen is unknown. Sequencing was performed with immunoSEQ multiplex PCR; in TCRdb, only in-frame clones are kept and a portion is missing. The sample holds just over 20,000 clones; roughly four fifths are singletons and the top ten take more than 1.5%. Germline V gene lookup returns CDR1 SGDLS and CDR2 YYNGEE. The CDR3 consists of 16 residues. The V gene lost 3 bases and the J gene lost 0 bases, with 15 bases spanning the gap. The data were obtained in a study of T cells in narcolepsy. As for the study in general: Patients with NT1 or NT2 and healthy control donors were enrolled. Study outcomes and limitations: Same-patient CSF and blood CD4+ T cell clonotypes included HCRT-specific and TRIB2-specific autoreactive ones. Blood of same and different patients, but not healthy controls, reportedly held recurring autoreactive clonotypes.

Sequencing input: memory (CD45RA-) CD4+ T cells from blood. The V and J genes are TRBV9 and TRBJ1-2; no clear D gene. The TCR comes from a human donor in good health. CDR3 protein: CASSADTRTANYGYTF. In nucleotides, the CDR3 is TGTGCCAGCAGCGCCGATACAAGGACTGCTAACTATGGCTACACCTTC. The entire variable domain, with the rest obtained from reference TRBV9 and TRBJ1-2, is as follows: DSGVTQTPKHLITATGQRVTLRCSPRSGDLSVYWYQQSLDQGLQFLIQYYNGEERAKGNILERFSAQQFPDLHSELNLSSLELGDSALYFCASSADTRTANYGYTFGSGTRLTVV.